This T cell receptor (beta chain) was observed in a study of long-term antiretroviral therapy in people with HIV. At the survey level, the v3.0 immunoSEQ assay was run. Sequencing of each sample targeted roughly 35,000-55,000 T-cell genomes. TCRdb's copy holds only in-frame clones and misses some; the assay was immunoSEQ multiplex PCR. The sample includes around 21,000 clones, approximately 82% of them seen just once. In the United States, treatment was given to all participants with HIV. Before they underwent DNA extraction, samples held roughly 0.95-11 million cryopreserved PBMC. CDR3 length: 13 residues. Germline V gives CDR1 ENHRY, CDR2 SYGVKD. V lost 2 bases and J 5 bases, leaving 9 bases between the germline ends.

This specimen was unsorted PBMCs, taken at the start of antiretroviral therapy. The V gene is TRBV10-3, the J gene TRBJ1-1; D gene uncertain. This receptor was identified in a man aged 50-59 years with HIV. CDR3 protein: CAISEAKKTEAFF. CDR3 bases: TGTGCCATCAGTGAGGCGAAGAAAACTGAAGCTTTCTTT.